Each of the 9 T cell receptor beta chains below was sequenced from the same sample in a study of blood T cell repertoires in COVID-19 (dated by TCRdb to between 2020 and 2021). Preparation of the library involved the immunoSEQ multiplex PCR assay. TCRdb's version of the immuneACCESS table is confined to in-frame rearrangements and falls short of the full clone set. An unresolved V gene accounts for under half of the shortfall where checked; the remainder is of unknown origin. This sample holds tens of thousands of clones; 80% to 90% were observed only once. Roughly a third of the sample is held by the ten biggest clonotypes. Material: peripheral blood. The receptors come from an elderly woman with COVID-19, enrolled during active disease.

This clone was seen just once. The chain uses TRBV11-2 and TRBJ2-7; 15 nucleotides match TRBD2. In germline, CDR1 is SGHAT, CDR2 FQNNGV. CDR3 size: 17 residues. Unmatched junction bases numbered 10, after V lost 10 bases and J lost 0 bases. The CDR3 here is CATSGTSGGTSSYEQYF. CDR3 DNA sequence: TGTGCCACCAGTGGGACTAGCGGGGGGACGAGCTCCTACGAGCAGTACTTC.

CDR3 amino acids: CASSYRGQGTHQPQHF. The CDR3 coding sequence is TGTGCCAGCAGTTACCGGGGACAGGGGACCCATCAGCCCCAGCATTTT. The chain carries TRBV6-2 or TRBV6-3 and TRBJ1-5, with 10 bases matching TRBD1. The ends lost 2 bases at V and 5 bases at J; junction bases unmatched: 6. The CDR3 runs 16 residues. CDR1 MNHEY and CDR2 SVGEGT come from the germline V gene.

The chain recombines TRBV7-2 with TRBJ2-3; TRBD2 matches at 8 bases. The CDR3 runs 15 residues. J lost 4 bases, V lost 4 bases, and 7 bases had no gene match. Germline-derived CDR1 and CDR2 are SGHTA and FQGNSA. The CDR3 here is CASSSTGTSADTQYF. As DNA, the CDR3 is TGTGCCAGCAGCTCAACCGGGACTAGTGCAGATACGCAGTATTTT.

The chain links TRBV7-2 to TRBJ1-6, with 7 bases matching TRBD1. The CDR3 is 15 residues long. Looked up from germline, CDR1 is SGHTA and CDR2 is FQGNSA. The trim removed 5 bases at V and 9 bases at J, leaving 10 bases unmatched. The CDR3 is CASSPTRRGSSPLHF. The DNA for the CDR3 is TGTGCCAGCAGCCCCACCCGCAGGGGGAGTTCACCCCTCCACTTT.

The V call is TRBV7-2, the J call TRBJ2-3, with 8 positions matching TRBD2. The CDR3 is 14 residues long. Germline V gene data show CDR1 as SGHTA and CDR2 as FQGNSA. Trimming at V came to 5 bases and at J to 4 bases, leaving 5 bases not matched to a gene. The CDR3 reads CASSPSGLSDTQYF. The CDR3 DNA follows: TGTGCCAGCAGCCCTAGCGGGCTTTCAGATACGCAGTATTTT.

This clone was observed once. The V gene is TRBV11-2, the J gene TRBJ1-5; maybe TRBD1 (6 bases). From germline, CDR1 is SGHAT and CDR2 FQNNGV. The CDR3 loop spans 14 amino acids. The V gene lost 2 bases and the J gene lost 6 bases, with 11 bases spanning the gap. The CDR3 DNA reads as TGTGCCAGCAGCTTAAACAGGGTTGGTCAGCCCCAGCATTTT. Translated, it gives CASSLNRVGQPQHF.

This clone was seen only a few times. The chain combines TRBV9 with TRBJ1-4; 7 nucleotides agree with TRBD1. Germline CDR1 is SGDLS and CDR2 is YYNGEE. The CDR3 loop spans 15 amino acids. The trim removed 3 bases at V and 3 bases at J, leaving 5 bases unmatched. CDR3 coding DNA: TGTGCCAGCAGCGCAGAGGGGGCGGCTAATGAAAAACTGTTTTTT. Residues: CASSAEGAANEKLFF.

This chain joins TRBV19 and TRBJ2-7; 9 bases are a match to TRBD1. The CDR3 runs 14 residues. V was clipped by 4 bases and J by 2 bases; unmatched bases: 3. Germline values: CDR1 LNHDA, CDR2 SQIVND (reference sequence). CDR3 residues: CASSTRTGAYEQYF. The CDR3 DNA follows: TGTGCCAGTAGTACGAGGACAGGGGCCTACGAGCAGTACTTC. The full variable domain, with the rest looked up from reference TRBV19 and TRBJ2-7, is DGGITQSPKYLFRKEGQNVTLSCEQNLNHDAMYWYRQDPGQGLRLIYYSQIVNDFQKGDIAEGYSVSREKKESFPLTVTSAQKNPTAFYLCASSTRTGAYEQYFGPGTRLTVT.

The CDR3 loop is CASSPGKGQGETQYF. The DNA of the CDR3 is TGTGCCAGCTCACCCGGGAAGGGACAGGGAGAGACCCAGTACTTC. The chain recombines TRBV18 with TRBJ2-5, with 9 bases matching TRBD1. Per germline, CDR1 KGHSH and CDR2 LQKENI. V shed 3 bases and J 4 bases; nucleotides not matched to a gene: 6. The CDR3 is 15 amino acids.